This record looks at one TCR beta chain sequence and its context. This entry comes from a study of blood T cell repertoires in COVID-19. Study in general: From T cells, B-cell-depleted T cells, or PBMCs came the material, which was cDNA or gDNA.

Produced via immunoSEQ multiplex PCR; TCRdb's table is partial and in-frame only. The sample contains approximately 480,000 clones, about 90% of which appear only once. Adults between roughly 18 and 90 years of age took part from 24 US areas. Cohorts were assigned according to the clinical history that participants reported. Cohort 3 donors were reported recovered after two negative PCRs, clearance, or symptom resolution. Germline CDR1 LGHNT, CDR2 FRNRAP. Trimming shortened V by 2 bases and J by 7 bases, and 20 bases separated the two germline ends. This CDR3 spans 16 amino acids. This clonotype was obtained from a woman aged 18 to 35 who had recovered from COVID-19. Sequencing used PBMCs or T cells enriched from blood (not recorded which). V usage is TRBV12-5 and J usage is TRBJ1-2; a weak D match, TRBD1 (5 bases). The CDR3 nucleotides are TGTGCTAGTGGTTTGCGACTCGCGGCCAGGGCGGCTGGCTACACCTTC. Translation gives CASGLRLAARAAGYTF.